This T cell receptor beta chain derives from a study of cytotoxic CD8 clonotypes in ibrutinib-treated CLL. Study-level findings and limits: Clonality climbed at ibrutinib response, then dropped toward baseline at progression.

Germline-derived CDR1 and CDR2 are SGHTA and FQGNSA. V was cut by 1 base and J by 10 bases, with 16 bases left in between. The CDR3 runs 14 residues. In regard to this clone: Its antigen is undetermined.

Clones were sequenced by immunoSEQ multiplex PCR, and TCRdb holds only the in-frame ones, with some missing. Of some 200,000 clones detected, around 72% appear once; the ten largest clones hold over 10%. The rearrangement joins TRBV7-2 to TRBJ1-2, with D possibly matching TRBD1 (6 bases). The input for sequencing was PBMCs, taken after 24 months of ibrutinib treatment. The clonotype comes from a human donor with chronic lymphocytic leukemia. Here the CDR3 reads CASSLGAAYRDYTF. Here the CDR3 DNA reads TGTGCCAGCAGCTTAGGGGCAGCATACAGGGACTACACCTTC.